This TCR beta chain comes out of a study of blood T cell repertoires in COVID-19 (dated by TCRdb to the early 2020s). About the investigation overall: Samples from collaborators originated in the United States, Italy and Spain and spanned both the acute and convalescent phases of COVID-19. The prospective study material was composed of cDNA or gDNA derived from T cells, B-cell-depleted T cells, or PBMCs. A de-identified subject ID, COVID-19 status, age in years and sex were almost always included in the sample metadata. Where available, HLA class I and class II types were taken from metadata supplied by the sample provider and were not determined by assay-based typing. Deeply sampled blood TCRbeta repertoires from subjects exposed to, actively infected with, or recovered from COVID-19 were included in the dataset. The repertoires were released in a freely available public database intended as a resource for research on the immune response to SARS-CoV-2. The samples were drawn from the first 160 participants of the ongoing ImmuneRACE study and from over a thousand subjects provided by 6 global collaborators.

A note on this clone: Its antigen is currently not known. One base away there is no much larger clone; base qualities are not given.

The collaborating institutions used their own protocols to collect whole blood in K2EDTA tubes. For TCRbeta analysis, collaborators shipped samples in one of three forms: frozen whole blood, isolated PBMCs, or DNA extracted from either of those sample types. Paper-wide results and their limitations: How much clinical and demographic metadata was included differed by source and by participant, and the metadata was provided uncurated.

TCRbeta CDR3 regions were amplified from genomic DNA by means of the immunoSEQ Assay, a bias-controlled multiplex PCR. The paper's data handling went like this. The number of nucleated cells in each sample was estimated from the amplification of reference gene primers within the assay. To quantify the absolute abundance of each unique TCRbeta CDR3 rearrangement, sequence reads were collapsed and filtered. For each sample, productive Simpson clonality was calculated as the square root of Simpson's diversity index across productive rearrangements. This is the immuneACCESS table as TCRdb keeps it, with only in-frame sequences that have V and J called. A part of the clones is gone; compared with another copy, unresolved V genes explain less than half, and the rest is unexplained. D and trimming come from the DNA, and the V and J calls and clone size come from that table. This sample is represented by roughly 250,000 clones; roughly 82% of them were singletons. 4% to 6% of the sample comes from the top ten.

Ends trimmed: V by 0 bases, J by 6 bases; bases unmatched to a gene: 5. Looking up the germline V gene yields CDR1 SGHRS and CDR2 YFSETQ. The CDR3 numbers 14 residues from cysteine through phenylalanine. Kept here is only the CDR3 DNA, which spans 42 bases and is read in frame from base 1. The sample was peripheral blood. The clonotype comes from a woman over 75 with active or convalescent COVID-19. This chain is built from TRBV5-1 and TRBJ1-1, with 7 bases matching TRBD1. The CDR3 region: CASSLGTQGAEAFF. The nucleotide sequence is given as TGCGCCAGCAGCTTGGGAACGCAGGGGGCTGAAGCTTTCTTT.